The clone carrying this T cell receptor (beta chain) was detected many times. What it binds is not known. This specimen belongs to a study of breast tumors, draining lymph nodes, adjacent tissues. Study outcomes and limitations: Findings are consistent with lymph node origin and intratumoral expansion of most tumor T cells. Tumor TCR diversity was below lymph nodes but above nontumor tissue. That most tumor T cells come from lymph nodes remained unproven. Compared with basal-like, luminal-like tumors shared significantly more repertoire with nontumor tissue.

V was pared by 2 bases and J by 0 bases, with 15 bases between. Germline loops: CDR1 SGHDN, CDR2 FVKESK. The CDR3 has 17 amino acids. The lymph nodes were axillary draining lymph nodes from breast cancer patients. TCRdb passed the multiplex PCR reads through MiXCR, listing each CDR3 protein once. The table records about 220,000 distinct CDR3 sequences, 30% to 35% of them present only once. The chain is built from TRBV14 and TRBJ2-3; D may be TRBD2 (6 bases). The clonotype was recovered from a female donor with breast cancer. Some clones in this sample may be carry-over from other donors' samples. Specimen: axillary lymph node tissue. The CDR3 coding sequence is TGTGCCAGCAGCCAAAGGACCCCAGGGACTAGCACAGATACGCAGTATTTT. Translation gives CASSQRTPGTSTDTQYF.